This T cell receptor (beta chain) appears in the sequencing data of a study of shared clonotypes between healthy human individuals. Study as a whole: Serving as donors were a couple of women and three men, whose ages spanned 18 to 49. Study-level results: Clonotypes that were shared across a handful of donors made up around 5% of naive CD4 clonotypes. Researchers sampled only blood; tissue repertoires likely differ.

CD45RO-negative CD8 cells positively selected for CCR7 made up the naive population, which excluded terminally differentiated effector memory CD45RA+ cells. A note on this clone: Its antigen is still unknown.

The protocol was immunoSEQ multiplex PCR, while the TCRdb copy is restricted to in-frame clones and leaves out a portion. The table shows about 2 million clones, with approximately 95% occurring only once. This receptor was taken from a man younger than 35 in good health. The sequenced material came from naive CD8+ T cells sorted from blood.

The CDR3 nucleotides read TGTGCCAGCAGCTGGGGCCGGGCCCCCATAGATACGCAGTATTTT. Translated: CASSWGRAPIDTQYF. The rearrangement uses TRBV5-5 and TRBJ2-3, with D possibly TRBD1 on 5 matching bases. The V end was cut by 3 bases, the J end by 5 bases, with 16 bases between. Germline V gene sequence: CDR1 SGHKS, CDR2 YYEKEE (reference sequence). The CDR3 runs to 15 residues. Variable domain in full (rest from reference TRBV5-5 and TRBJ2-3): DAGVTQSPTHLIKTRGQQVTLRCSPISGHKSVSWYQQVLGQGPQFIFQYYEKEERGRGNFPDRFSARQFPNYSSELNVNALLLGDSALYLCASSWGRAPIDTQYFGPGTRLTVL.